Detailed here is one T cell receptor (beta chain). As yet, its antigen is unknown. Trimming took 5 bases from V and 4 from J, leaving 23 bases between them. Germline CDR1 reads MDHEN; CDR2 reads SYDVKM. The CDR3 runs 17 residues. This entry is derived from a study of cytomegalovirus exposure and HLA in healthy donors. The study's findings and limits: Cytomegalovirus association was assigned to about 150 TCR beta chains. Clusters of TCRs from the first cohort tended to co-occur in the roughly 120 validation repertoires (as a later analysis found). The authors confirmed in vitro that a few CMV-associated chains were specific for CMV antigens.

Generated by immunoSEQ multiplex PCR, the TCRdb table keeps only in-frame clones and is missing some. The table shows 150,000 or so clones, with about 87% occurring only once. This TCR was sampled from a woman between 25 and 40 years old in good health and CMV-seropositive. Sequences were obtained from PBMCs. This chain uses TRBV28 with TRBJ1-1, with D possibly TRBD1 on 5 matching bases. The CDR3 sequence is CASSTSSFTGEGTEAFF. CDR3 coding DNA: TGTGCCAGCAGTACCTCCTCATTTACGGGGGAGGGCACTGAAGCTTTCTTT.